The subject of this entry is one TCR beta chain. The entry originates in a study of blood T cell repertoires in COVID-19. Overall study context: Acute-phase and convalescent COVID-19 samples originated in the United States, Italy and Spain. T cells, B-cell-depleted T cells, or PBMCs supplied cDNA or gDNA.

The authors' processing: Estimation of nucleated cell counts was performed using reference gene primer amplification. The method was immunoSEQ multiplex PCR; TCRdb's version includes in-frame clones alone and lacks a portion of them. V and J calls and clone size are copied from that table; D and trimming were computed from the DNA. The sample shows more than 100,000 clones, around 90% of them seen only once. Germline-derived CDR1 and CDR2 are SGHTA and FQGNSA. With 0 bases removed from V and 0 bases from J, the gap between germline ends came to 15 bases. The CDR3 extends over 19 amino acids. Seattle patients were enrolled while actively infected and followed longitudinally.

Sample: peripheral blood. The receptor comes from a woman aged 60 to 75 with COVID-19, enrolled during active disease. The chain recombines TRBV7-2 with TRBJ1-6, with D possibly TRBD1 on 6 matching bases. The CDR3 DNA follows: TGTGCCAGCAGCTTAGCTCGGCAGGGGAGGGCCTCCTATAATTCACCCCTCCACTTT. The encoded protein is CASSLARQGRASYNSPLHF.